Listed below are T cell receptor beta chains from one sample, sequenced in a study of OX40 agonist ivuxolimab in advanced cancers. Generated by immunoSEQ multiplex PCR, the TCRdb table keeps only in-frame clones and is missing some. Of around 60,000 clones in the sample, roughly 80% were seen once. Material: CD4+ or CD8+ T cells sorted from blood, obtained in a trial of the OX40 agonist ivuxolimab. The source is an adult with an advanced solid tumor such as melanoma, head and neck, liver or kidney cancer. The CDR3 runs from the conserved cysteine through the conserved F or W. A D gene is named only where the DNA matches it firmly. Where a row states a size, it is once, few, many or the class of an expanded clone; other rows omit it.

>NA|TRBJ1-2|NA|TRBV30
CAWSVYRSNYGYTF
TGTGCCTGGAGTGTATACCGCTCTAACTATGGCTACACCTTC
>few|TRBJ1-1|TRBD1|TRBV7-3
CASSPGGENTEAFF
TGTGCCAGCAGCCCAGGGGGCGAGAACACTGAAGCTTTCTTT
>NA|TRBJ1-1|NA|TRBV7-3
CASSLTPAENTEAFF
TGTGCCAGCAGCTTAACCCCGGCAGAGAACACTGAAGCTTTCTTT
>NA|TRBJ1-3|TRBD1|TRBV7-3
CASSLSGGSGNTIYF
TGTGCCAGCAGCCTCTCAGGGGGTTCTGGAAACACCATATATTTT
>NA|TRBJ2-1|NA|TRBV5-1
CASSTLPGSSYNEQFF
TGCGCCAGCAGCACCCTTCCTGGCAGCTCCTACAATGAGCAGTTCTTC
>NA|TRBJ2-1|TRBD1|TRBV18
CASSLQGFSNEQFF
TGTGCCAGCTCCCTACAGGGGTTTAGCAATGAGCAGTTCTTC
>NA|TRBJ2-1|NA|TRBV18
CASSRITPTPGNEQFF
TGTGCCAGCTCACGCATCACTCCAACCCCGGGCAATGAGCAGTTCTTC
>NA|TRBJ2-5|TRBD1|TRBV7-6
CASSHGTGQETQYF
TGTGCCAGCAGCCATGGGACAGGACAAGAGACCCAGTACTTC
>NA|TRBJ2-7|TRBD2|TRBV5-1
CASSSRDYSYEQYF
TGCGCCAGCAGCTCACGGGACTACTCCTACGAGCAGTACTTC
>few|TRBJ2-1|TRBD2|TRBV10-1
CASSDQLAGDYNEQFF
TGCGCCAGCAGTGACCAACTAGCGGGAGACTACAATGAGCAGTTCTTC
>NA|TRBJ1-4|NA|TRBV19
CASSIDLRDLASPINEKLFF
TGTGCCAGTAGTATAGATCTGAGAGACCTAGCTTCTCCAATTAATGAAAAACTGTTTTTT
>NA|TRBJ2-5|TRBD1|TRBV6-1
CASSEAYRGRPQETQYF
TGTGCCAGCAGTGAAGCTTACAGGGGGAGACCCCAAGAGACCCAGTACTTC
>NA|TRBJ1-1|NA|TRBV7-7
CASSRALNTEAFF
TGTGCTAGTTCGCGGGCCTTGAACACTGAAGCTTTCTTT
>NA|TRBJ1-1|NA|TRBV5-1
CASSLAAGVGTEAFF
TGCGCCAGCAGCTTGGCTGCCGGGGTCGGGACTGAAGCTTTCTTT
>NA|TRBJ2-1|TRBD2|TRBV5-6
CASSLFSGTYNEQFF
TGTGCCAGCAGCTTGTTCAGCGGGACCTACAATGAGCAGTTCTTC
>NA|TRBJ2-1|TRBD2|TRBV5-6
CASSLVSGVMQFF
TGTGCCAGCAGCTTGGTAAGCGGGGTTATGCAGTTCTTC
>NA|TRBJ2-2|TRBD2|TRBV2
CASSVYGEGTGELFF
TGTGCCAGCAGTGTGTACGGGGAGGGCACCGGGGAGCTGTTTTTT
>NA|TRBJ2-4|TRBD1|TRBV15
CATSRDEDRDHF
TGTGCCACCAGCAGAGATGAGGACAGGGACCACTTC
>NA|TRBJ2-7|TRBD1|TRBV11-2
CASSLPGGEQYF
TGTGCCAGCAGCTTACCAGGGGGCGAGCAGTACTTC
>NA|TRBJ1-1|NA|TRBV5-1
CASSLQGLGNTEAFF
TGCGCCAGCAGCTTGCAAGGGCTCGGGAACACTGAAGCTTTCTTT